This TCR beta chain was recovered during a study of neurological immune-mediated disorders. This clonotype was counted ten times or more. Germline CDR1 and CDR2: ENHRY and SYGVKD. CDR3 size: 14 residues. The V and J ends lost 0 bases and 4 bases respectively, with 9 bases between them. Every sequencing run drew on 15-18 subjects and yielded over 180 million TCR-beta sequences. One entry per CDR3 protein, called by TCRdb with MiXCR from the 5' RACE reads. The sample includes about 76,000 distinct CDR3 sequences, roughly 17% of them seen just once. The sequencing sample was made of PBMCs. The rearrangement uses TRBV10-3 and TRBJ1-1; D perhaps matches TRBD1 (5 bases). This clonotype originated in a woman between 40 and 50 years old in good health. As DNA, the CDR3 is TGTGCCATCAGTGAGTCGGGGGGAGGCACTGAAGCTTTCTTT. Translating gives CAISESGGGTEAFF.